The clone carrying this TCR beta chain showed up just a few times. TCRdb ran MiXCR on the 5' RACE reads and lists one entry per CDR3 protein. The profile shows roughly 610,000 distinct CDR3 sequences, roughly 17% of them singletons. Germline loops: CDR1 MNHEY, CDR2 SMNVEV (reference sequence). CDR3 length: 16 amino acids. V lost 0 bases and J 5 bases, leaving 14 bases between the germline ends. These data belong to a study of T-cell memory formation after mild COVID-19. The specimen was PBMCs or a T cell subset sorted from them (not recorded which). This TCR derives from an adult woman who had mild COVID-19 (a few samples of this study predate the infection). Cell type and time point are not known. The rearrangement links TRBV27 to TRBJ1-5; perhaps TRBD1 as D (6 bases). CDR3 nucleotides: TGTGCCAGCAGTTTATCCCGGGGGGCCCTCGATCAGCCCCAGCATTTT. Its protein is CASSLSRGALDQPQHF.